The TCR beta chain under discussion was sequenced for a study of human T cells and chemical hapten exposure. Looking at the study overall: Per-sample variation in TCR yield stemmed mainly from small pooled library volume differences.

One entry per CDR3 protein results from TCRdb running MiXCR on the RACE reads. The data show about 340,000 distinct CDR3 sequences, under 8% seen once. V lost 5 bases to trimming and J lost 0 bases; unmatched junction nucleotides: 6. The CDR3 is made up of 18 amino acids. From germline, CDR1 is MNHEY and CDR2 SVGEGT. This sample's time point: patch test 1, 2 weeks after DPC sensitization. The treatment denotes: therapeutic diphenylcyclopropenone sensitization with weekly scalp DPC. The sequence was collected from a woman in her late teens or twenties with alopecia areata. Some clones in this sample may be carry-over from other donors' samples. The V gene is TRBV6-2 or TRBV6-3, the J gene TRBJ2-2; TRBD2 aligns across 13 bases. This sample comprised whole blood, obtained in connection with sensitization to the hapten diphenylcyclopropenone (DPC). CDR3 in amino acids: CASSPGLAGVANTGELFF. The CDR3 nucleotides are TGTGCCAGCAGTCCCGGACTAGCGGGGGTCGCGAACACCGGGGAGCTGTTTTTT.